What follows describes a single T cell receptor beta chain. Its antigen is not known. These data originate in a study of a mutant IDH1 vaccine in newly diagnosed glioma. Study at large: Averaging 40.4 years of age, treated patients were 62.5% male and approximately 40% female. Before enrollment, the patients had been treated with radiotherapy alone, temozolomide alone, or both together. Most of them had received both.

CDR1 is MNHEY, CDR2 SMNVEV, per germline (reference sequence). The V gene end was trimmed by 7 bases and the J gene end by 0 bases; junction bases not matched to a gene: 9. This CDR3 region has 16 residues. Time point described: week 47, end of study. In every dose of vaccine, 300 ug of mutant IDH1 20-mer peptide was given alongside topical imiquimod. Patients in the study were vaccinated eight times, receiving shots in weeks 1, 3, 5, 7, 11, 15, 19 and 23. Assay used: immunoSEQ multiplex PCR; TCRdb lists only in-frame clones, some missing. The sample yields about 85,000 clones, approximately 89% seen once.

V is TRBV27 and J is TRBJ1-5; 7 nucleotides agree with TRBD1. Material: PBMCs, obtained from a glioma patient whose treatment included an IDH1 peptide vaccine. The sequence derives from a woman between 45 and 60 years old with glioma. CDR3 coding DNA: TGTGCCAGCAACCAGGGGGGGGCTTATAGCAATCAGCCCCAGCATTTT. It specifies CASNQGGAYSNQPQHF.